Following are 23 T cell receptor beta chains from one sample sequenced in a study of CD8+ T cells in alopecia areata. Reverse transcription of extracted RNA yielded cDNA, which provided the sequencing template. Repertoires were generated with immunoSEQ multiplex PCR, while TCRdb's copy carries only in-frame clones and drops some. Of 150,000 to 200,000 clones in the sample, around three fifths were seen once. Documented treatment: oral pan-JAK inhibitor, 5-10 mg twice daily. Sequenced material: CD4+ T cells sorted from blood, taken at approximately week 50, from a patient treated with tofacitinib. The receptor set was obtained from a human donor with alopecia areata.

The chain joins TRBV2 to TRBJ2-4; the match to TRBD1 covers 8 bases. The CDR3 length is 13 residues. CDR1 is SNHLY, CDR2 FYNNEI, per germline. The J segment lost 16 bases and the V segment lost 6 bases, leaving 14 bases of the junction unmatched. CDR3 DNA sequence: TGTGCCAGCAGGCGACACGAAAAGGACAGGGCCTACTTC. Translation gives CASRRHEKDRAYF.

The chain uses TRBV18 and TRBJ1-6; D is possibly TRBD1 (5 bases). Germline loops: CDR1 KGHSH, CDR2 LQKENI. This CDR3 is built from 15 residues. The V end was cut by 2 bases, the J end by 3 bases, with 8 bases between. The CDR3 sequence: CASSPTGIYNSPLHF. The CDR3 nucleotides read TGTGCCAGCTCACCAACAGGCATCTATAATTCACCCCTCCACTTT.

This chain uses TRBV6-5 with TRBJ1-1; D not resolved. The CDR3 spans 12 residues. V lost 4 bases to trimming and J lost 1 base, with 4 bases between them. CDR1 MNHEY and CDR2 SVGAGI come from the germline V gene. The CDR3 protein is CASSSRNTEAFF. The CDR3 DNA is TGTGCCAGCAGTTCCAGGAACACTGAAGCTTTCTTT.

A few counts support this clone. The chain is built from TRBV19 and TRBJ2-7; possible D gene TRBD2, 6 bases. Trimming pared 5 bases from V and 0 bases from J, leaving 8 bases between. The CDR3 runs 13 residues. Per germline, CDR1 LNHDA and CDR2 SQIVND (reference sequence). The CDR3: CASSAGRSYEQYF. The CDR3 DNA follows: TGTGCCAGTAGTGCGGGGCGCTCCTACGAGCAGTACTTC.

This clone was seen a handful of times. V gene TRBV7-2 combines with J gene TRBJ2-1; 14 bases are shared with TRBD2. CDR1 and CDR2 from the germline V gene are SGHTA and FQGNSA. Losses at the gene ends were 8 bases for V and 5 bases for J; bases not matched to a gene: 5. The CDR3 contains 15 residues. CDR3 bases: TGTGCCAGCGGCTCGGGACTAGCGGGAGACAATGAGCAGTTCTTC. Its protein product is CASGSGLAGDNEQFF.

The chain links TRBV4-2 to TRBJ2-3; no clear D gene. Germline lookup yields CDR1 LGHNA and CDR2 YNFKEQ. Trimming took 2 bases from V and 2 from J, leaving 5 bases between them. The CDR3 covers 13 residues. CDR3 coding DNA: TGTGCCAGCAGCCAATATACCACAGATACGCAGTATTTT. Translation gives CASSQYTTDTQYF.

The gene calls are TRBV27 and TRBJ1-5; D unresolved. The CDR3 has 13 residues. The V gene's germline CDR1 is MNHEY and CDR2 SMNVEV (reference sequence). Trimming stripped 2 bases from V and 6 bases from J, with 8 bases between. CDR3 bases: TGTGCCAGCAGTTTAAGGGTAGGTCAGCCCCAGCATTTT. Amino acids: CASSLRVGQPQHF.

The chain uses TRBV11-3 and TRBJ2-1, with TRBD2 matching over 7 bases. J was trimmed by 9 bases and V by 0 bases; bases with no gene match: 2. Germline V gives CDR1 SGHNT, CDR2 YENEEA. The length of the CDR3 is 13 residues. The CDR3 bases are TGTGCCAGCAGCTTAGAGGGAGGGGCTGAGCAGTTCTTC. Amino acid sequence: CASSLEGGAEQFF.

V usage is TRBV7-2 and J usage is TRBJ2-3, with TRBD2 matching 9 bases. Germline CDR1 SGHTA, CDR2 FQGNSA. The CDR3 covers 16 residues. The V gene end was trimmed by 1 base and the J gene end by 4 bases; junction bases not matched to a gene: 6. The CDR3 loop reads CASSLDSSGVADTQYF. Written as DNA, the CDR3 is TGTGCCAGCAGCTTAGATTCTAGCGGGGTAGCAGATACGCAGTATTTT.

V and J are TRBV4-3 and TRBJ1-2; a possible D gene is TRBD1 (5 bases). There are 15 residues in the CDR3. The germline V gene has CDR1 LGHNA and CDR2 YSLEER. V gave up 2 bases and J gave up 7 bases, with 17 bases separating them. The CDR3 spells CASSQRLWGHRGYTF. In nucleotides, the CDR3 is TGCGCCAGCAGCCAACGCCTTTGGGGCCATCGTGGCTACACCTTC.

The chain has TRBV5-1 and TRBJ1-1, with 10 nucleotides matching TRBD1. CDR3 length equals 13 residues. Germline V gene sequence: CDR1 SGHRS, CDR2 YFSETQ. V was pared by 5 bases and J by 7 bases, with 5 bases of the junction left unmatched. Here the CDR3 DNA reads TGCGCCAGCAGGACAGGGGGCCGGGGTGAAGCTTTCTTT. Translation gives CASRTGGRGEAFF. The whole variable domain, filled in from reference TRBV5-1 and TRBJ1-1, reads KAGVTQTPRYLIKTRGQQVTLSCSPISGHRSVSWYQQTPGQGLQFLFEYFSETQRNKGNFPGRFSGRQFSNSRSEMNVSTLELGDSALYLCASRTGGRGEAFFGQGTRLTVV.

This chain uses TRBV4-3 with TRBJ2-3; D call uncertain. The ends were cut back, 4 bases at V and 2 bases at J, with 7 bases in the middle. Germline lookup yields CDR1 LGHNA and CDR2 YSLEER. The CDR3 sequence is 13 residues long. The CDR3 DNA reads TGCGCCAGCAGCCCCGGACCCACAGATACGCAGTATTTT. This codes for CASSPGPTDTQYF.

This clone has only a few counts. The chain recombines TRBV6-1 with TRBJ1-6, with D possibly matching TRBD1 (5 bases). Germline V lookup: CDR1 MNHNS, CDR2 SASEGT. Trimming pared 8 bases from V and 6 bases from J, leaving 14 bases between. The CDR3 sequence is 14 residues long. CDR3 sequence (DNA): TGTGCCAGCCAACCGGGGGGACTTAATTCACCCCTCCACTTT. Translated, it gives CASQPGGLNSPLHF.

V is TRBV30 and J is TRBJ1-2; a possible D gene is TRBD1 (5 bases). Trimming shortened V by 3 bases and J by 5 bases, and 13 bases separated the two germline ends. Germline V gene lookup returns CDR1 GTSNPN and CDR2 SVGIG (reference sequence). The CDR3 has 13 residues. Here the CDR3 DNA reads TGTGCCTGGAGCGACGAAAGGGGTTATGGCTACACCTTC. Protein product: CAWSDERGYGYTF.

The CDR3 sequence: CASRKTGTTPSTDTQYF. CDR3 nucleotides: TGCGCCAGCAGGAAAACCGGGACTACCCCTTCCACAGATACGCAGTATTTT. V and J are TRBV5-1 and TRBJ2-3, with 7 bases matching TRBD2. The CDR3 runs 17 residues. The germline gives CDR1 SGHRS, CDR2 YFSETQ. V lost 5 bases, J lost 2 bases, and 14 bases stayed unmatched.

The V gene is TRBV30, the J gene TRBJ1-1; 7 bases fit TRBD1. Germline assignment: CDR1 GTSNPN and CDR2 SVGIG (reference sequence). The CDR3 is 15 amino acids. V shed 3 bases and J 0 bases; nucleotides not matched to a gene: 7. DNA of the CDR3: TGTGCCTGGAGCCCCCCGGACAGGATGAACACTGAAGCTTTCTTT. It yields the protein CAWSPPDRMNTEAFF.

The chain links TRBV30 to TRBJ1-2; weak D call: TRBD1 (6 bases). V shed 0 bases and J shed 4 bases, with 18 bases lying between them. Germline CDR1 reads GTSNPN; CDR2 reads SVGIG (reference sequence). The CDR3 covers 16 residues. CDR3 in amino acids: CAWSVPGQQYPYGYTF. CDR3 bases: TGTGCCTGGAGTGTACCCGGACAGCAGTACCCCTATGGCTACACCTTC.

The chain uses TRBV7-2 and TRBJ2-3; TRBD1 or TRBD2 may be the D gene (6 bases each). The V end was cut by 1 base, the J end by 0 bases, with 8 bases between. The CDR3 covers 15 residues. CDR1 is SGHTA, CDR2 FQGNSA, per germline. The CDR3 here is CASSLGGASTDTQYF. CDR3 sequence (DNA): TGTGCCAGCAGCTTAGGGGGGGCTAGCACAGATACGCAGTATTTT.

This clone has only a few counts. The chain recombines TRBV10-3 with TRBJ1-1, with D hard to call. V lost 6 bases, J lost 7 bases, and 15 bases lay in between. Germline V gene sequence: CDR1 ENHRY, CDR2 SYGVKD. The CDR3 has 13 amino acids. CDR3 protein: CAIRGPDNGEAFF. The CDR3, as DNA: TGTGCCATCAGAGGTCCTGACAATGGTGAAGCTTTCTTT.

This clone showed up just once. The chain uses TRBV5-1 and TRBJ1-2, with D tentatively TRBD1 (5 bases). In germline, CDR1 is SGHRS, CDR2 YFSETQ. There are 14 residues in the CDR3. Trimming pared 0 bases from V and 2 bases from J, leaving 8 bases between. CDR3 residues: CASSLDSGNYGYTF. CDR3 DNA: TGCGCCAGCAGCTTGGATTCAGGGAACTATGGCTACACCTTC.

This clone has more than one count but fewer than ten. The rearrangement joins TRBV14 to TRBJ2-2, with 9 bases lining up with TRBD1. Trimming at V came to 5 bases and at J to 3 bases, leaving 4 bases not matched to a gene. The CDR3 extends over 15 amino acids. Germline CDR1 and CDR2: SGHDN and FVKESK. The CDR3 DNA reads as TGTGCCAGCAGCGCGGGACAGGGATACACCGGGGAGCTGTTTTTT. Its translation is CASSAGQGYTGELFF.

The rearrangement links TRBV2 to TRBJ2-3; 7 bases are shared with TRBD2. Trimming cost V 3 bases and J 2 bases; bases outside gene matches: 8. The CDR3 totals 16 residues. The germline CDR1 and CDR2 sequences are SNHLY and FYNNEI. CDR3 amino acids: CASSENSGPPTDTQYF. CDR3 nucleotide sequence: TGTGCCAGCAGTGAGAATAGCGGGCCACCCACAGATACGCAGTATTTT. Looking up the rest from reference TRBV2 and TRBJ2-3 gives the full variable domain: EPEVTQTPSHQVTQMGQEVILRCVPISNHLYFYWYRQILGQKVEFLVSFYNNEISEKSEIFDDQFSVERPDGSNFTLKIRSTKLEDSAMYFCASSENSGPPTDTQYFGPGTRLTVL.

This rearrangement joins TRBV2 to TRBJ1-2, with D unclear. CDR3 size: 14 residues. Germline V lookup: CDR1 SNHLY, CDR2 FYNNEI. Between the trimmed V and J ends, which lost 3 bases and 3 bases, there was a span of 11 bases. The CDR3 reads CASSDAPDDYGYTF. The CDR3 nucleotides are TGTGCCAGCAGTGATGCCCCTGATGACTATGGCTACACCTTC. Variable domain in full (rest from reference TRBV2 and TRBJ1-2): EPEVTQTPSHQVTQMGQEVILRCVPISNHLYFYWYRQILGQKVEFLVSFYNNEISEKSEIFDDQFSVERPDGSNFTLKIRSTKLEDSAMYFCASSDAPDDYGYTFGSGTRLTVV.